This T cell receptor beta chain was observed in a study of vaccination and CD4 T cells after COVID-19. Treatment reported: approximately 9-day PBMC culture with coronavirus spike peptide pools or control peptides (ViraFEST assay). With 10 days of culture completed, CD4+ T cells were isolated by negative selection. Scientists ran DNA taken from cultured CD4+ T cells through the Oncomine TCR Beta short-read assay for sequencing. Each CDR3 protein is one row after TCRdb ran MiXCR on the PCR reads. The sample holds some 4,600 distinct CDR3 sequences, 43% seen once. This clonotype has more than one count but fewer than ten. Antigen: not known. The sequence derives from a human donor who had recovered from COVID-19. Input material: CD4+ T cells from blood, cultured in vitro.

In DNA, the CDR3 is TGCAGTGCTAGCAACAGGGCTGAAAAACTGTTTTTT. The encoded protein is CSASNRAEKLFF. The rearrangement joins TRBV20-1 to TRBJ1-4; possible D gene TRBD1, 6 bases. Germline CDR1 DFQATT, CDR2 SNEGSKA (reference sequence). The CDR3 totals 12 residues. Trimming shortened V by 3 bases and J by 7 bases, and 9 bases separated the two germline ends.